These 23 T cell receptor beta chains were sequenced from one sample in a study of T cell responses to AZD1222 COVID-19 vaccine. Assay: immunoSEQ multiplex PCR; the TCRdb copy retains only in-frame clones and omits some. Of about 110,000 clones listed, roughly 90% were seen once; the top ten hold over 6%. The sequences come from peripheral blood, collected on day 0 of AZD1222 vaccination. Receptors originate from an adult in good health.

This clone is deemed medium-sized. The chain combines TRBV6-1 with TRBJ1-2; a weak D match, TRBD1 (5 bases). This CDR3 region has 15 residues. Per germline, CDR1 MNHNS and CDR2 SASEGT. Trimming took 1 base from V and 7 from J, leaving 16 bases between them. CDR3 in amino acids: CASSEEGPGSRGYTF. DNA of the CDR3: TGTGCCAGCAGTGAAGAGGGGCCCGGGTCGCGTGGCTACACCTTC.

This rearrangement joins TRBV27 to TRBJ2-1; weak D call: TRBD2 (6 bases). Looked up from germline, CDR1 is MNHEY and CDR2 is SMNVEV (reference sequence). CDR3 length: 15 residues. V was trimmed by 3 bases and J by 0 bases, leaving 9 bases between them. The CDR3 spells CASSFAGSSYNEQFF. CDR3 DNA sequence: TGTGCCAGCAGTTTCGCGGGGTCCTCCTACAATGAGCAGTTCTTC.

The chain employs TRBV12-5 and TRBJ1-2; the D is unclear. Germline loops: CDR1 LGHNT, CDR2 FRNRAP. The CDR3 totals 13 residues. Trimming took off 7 bases at V and 6 bases at J, with 15 bases between the two ends. The CDR3 reads CASAPGLHNGYTF. CDR3 in DNA: TGTGCTAGTGCCCCTGGATTGCACAATGGCTACACCTTC.

The chain couples TRBV6-1 to TRBJ1-5; D is unclear. The CDR3 extends over 14 amino acids. V gave up 2 bases and J gave up 0 bases, with 5 bases separating them. Germline values: CDR1 MNHNS, CDR2 SASEGT. The chain's CDR3 is CASSEHYSNQPQHF. Here the CDR3 DNA reads TGTGCCAGCAGTGAACACTATAGCAATCAGCCCCAGCATTTT.

The chain uses TRBV7-9 and TRBJ2-3, with 9 bases fitting TRBD2. V lost 2 bases to trimming and J lost 3 bases; unmatched junction nucleotides: 15. Germline V gives CDR1 SEHNR, CDR2 FQNEAQ (reference sequence). This CDR3 is 19 amino acids long. DNA for the CDR3: TGTGCCAGCAGCTTAACCCGGGGAGCGGGGGGTCGGGAAACAGATACGCAGTATTTT. Encoded protein: CASSLTRGAGGRETDTQYF. Drawing the rest from reference TRBV7-9 and TRBJ2-3, the complete variable domain is DTGVSQNPRHKITKRGQNVTFRCDPISEHNRLYWYRQTLGQGPEFLTYFQNEAQLEKSRLLSDRFSAERPKGSFSTLEIQRTEQGDSAMYLCASSLTRGAGGRETDTQYFGPGTRLTVL.

The chain joins TRBV7-2 to TRBJ2-5; 16 nucleotides align to TRBD2. The V segment lost 4 bases and the J segment 6 bases; nucleotides outside the gene matches: 14. CDR1 is SGHTA and CDR2 is FQGNSA in the germline V gene. The CDR3 runs 19 residues. The CDR3 spells CASSSITGLAGGPQKTQYF. For the CDR3, the DNA is TGTGCCAGCAGCTCGATCACGGGACTAGCGGGGGGGCCTCAAAAGACCCAGTACTTC.

The chain has TRBV6-5 and TRBJ1-1, with a tentative D call TRBD1 (6 bases). V lost 5 bases, J lost 12 bases, and 13 bases lay in between. The CDR3 extends over 11 amino acids. Germline loops: CDR1 MNHEY, CDR2 SVGAGI. The CDR3 DNA sequence: TGTGCCAGCAGTACCGGGACACTCACTTTCTTT. It codes for CASSTGTLTFF.

The V gene is TRBV27, the J gene TRBJ1-2; D unclear. The CDR3 runs to 13 residues. Trimming stripped 6 bases from V and 4 bases from J, with 12 bases between. The germline V gene encodes CDR1 MNHEY and CDR2 SMNVEV (reference sequence). CDR3 in amino acids: CASRKFSGYGYTF. CDR3 nucleotides: TGTGCCAGCAGGAAGTTTTCGGGCTATGGCTACACCTTC.

The rearrangement joins TRBV4-2 to TRBJ1-1; no definite D call. CDR3 length: 12 amino acids. V lost 4 bases, J lost 5 bases, and 8 bases lay in between. The germline V gene has CDR1 LGHNA and CDR2 YNFKEQ. CDR3 protein: CASSLGATEAFF. Here the CDR3 DNA reads TGTGCCAGCAGCCTAGGAGCGACTGAAGCTTTCTTT.

This chain joins TRBV28 and TRBJ1-1; 7 nucleotides match TRBD1. The J segment lost 5 bases and the V segment lost 6 bases, leaving 6 bases of the junction unmatched. The CDR3 totals 13 residues. Germline CDR1 MDHEN, CDR2 SYDVKM. CDR3 DNA: TGTGCCAGCAGCCTGGGACAGTCTACTGAAGCTTTCTTT. Amino acid sequence: CASSLGQSTEAFF. The variable domain in full, completed from reference TRBV28 and TRBJ1-1, reads DVKVTQSSRYLVKRTGEKVFLECVQDMDHENMFWYRQDPGLGLRLIYFSYDVKMKEKGDIPEGYSVSREKKERFSLILESASTNQTSMYLCASSLGQSTEAFFGQGTRLTVV.

The rearrangement joins TRBV5-4 to TRBJ2-1, with D hard to call. Germline V CDR1 and CDR2: SGHNT, YYREEE (reference sequence). V lost 4 bases and J lost 7, with 9 bases in between. This CDR3 region has 12 residues. The CDR3 DNA reads TGTGCCAGCAGCGCATGGGCGAATGAGCAGTTCTTC. The encoded protein is CASSAWANEQFF.

J is TRBJ2-1 and V is TRBV25-1; TRBD1 agrees at 9 bases. The CDR3 has 17 residues. Germline loops: CDR1 MGHDK, CDR2 SYGVNS. The V and J ends lost 4 bases and 4 bases, in that order; junction bases with no gene match: 11. CDR3 amino acids: CASSARDRVFGYNEQFF. The CDR3 DNA is TGTGCCAGCAGTGCCCGGGACAGGGTTTTTGGTTACAATGAGCAGTTCTTC.

As regards this clone: Other DNA sequences of this sample code for an identical CDR3. The gene calls are TRBV14 and TRBJ2-7; D not certain. Trimming cost V 3 bases and J 0 bases, with 0 bases left between them. Germline V gene sequence: CDR1 SGHDN, CDR2 FVKESK. This CDR3 region has 11 residues. CDR3 bases: TGTGCCAGCAGCCACTCCTACGAGCAGTACTTC. Protein sequence: CASSHSYEQYF.

The chain uses TRBV29-1 and TRBJ2-7; TRBD2 matches 8 bases. Per germline, CDR1 SQVTM and CDR2 ANQGSEA. This CDR3 region has 13 residues. V dropped 5 bases and J dropped 1; count of bases not matched to a gene: 4. The CDR3 spells CSVRGGYSYEQYF. For the CDR3, the DNA is TGCAGCGTTCGGGGGGGATATTCCTACGAGCAGTACTTC.

The chain joins TRBV3-1 (or the pseudogene TRBV3-2) to TRBJ1-2, with unresolved D. This CDR3 has 18 residues. V lost 4 bases, J lost 3 bases, and 24 bases lay in between. The germline CDR1 and CDR2 sequences are LGHDT and YNNKEL (reference sequence). CDR3 bases: TGTGCCAGCAGCCTGCCGGGTCGCCGTGGTCAGGCTGACTATGGCTACACCTTC. The encoded protein is CASSLPGRRGQADYGYTF.

The chain is built from TRBV7-9 and TRBJ2-1, with TRBD1 matching over 7 bases. The CDR3 loop spans 16 amino acids. The J segment lost 1 base and the V segment lost 4 bases, leaving 7 bases of the junction unmatched. In germline, CDR1 is SEHNR, CDR2 FQNEAQ (reference sequence). CDR3 in DNA: TGTGCCAGCAGCTCGAACAGGGGTTTATCCTACAATGAGCAGTTCTTC. Translated: CASSSNRGLSYNEQFF.

The chain joins TRBV5-8 to TRBJ2-6, with unresolved D. Germline CDR1 SGHTS, CDR2 YDEGEE. V dropped 3 bases and J dropped 4 bases, with 14 bases sitting between them. The CDR3 extends over 16 amino acids. The CDR3 DNA is TGTGCCAGCAGCTGGGTGAGCTTGACGGGGGCCAACGTCCTGACTTTC. Amino acids: CASSWVSLTGANVLTF.

This chain uses TRBV6-5 with TRBJ1-3, with D possibly TRBD1 on 5 matching bases. The germline CDR1 and CDR2 sequences are MNHEY and SVGAGI. The CDR3 is 14 amino acids. The V end lost 4 bases, the J end lost 4 bases, and 11 bases lay between the germline ends. CDR3 loop: CASSLSTDGNTIYF. DNA for the CDR3: TGTGCCAGCAGTTTATCGACAGACGGAAACACCATATATTTT.

With respect to this clone: Other DNA sequences in this specimen translate into the identical CDR3. The chain employs TRBV18 and TRBJ1-5, with no clear D. This CDR3 is 13 amino acids long. V was shortened by 4 bases and J by 1 base, with 5 bases between the two germline ends. From germline, CDR1 is KGHSH and CDR2 LQKENI. Written as DNA, the CDR3 is TGTGCCAGCTCACAGGGCAGCAATCAGCCCCAGCATTTT. This codes for CASSQGSNQPQHF.

The J gene is TRBJ1-4, the V gene TRBV4-1, with 9 bases that match TRBD1. The CDR3 length is 15 residues. V lost 2 bases to trimming and J lost 7 bases; unmatched junction nucleotides: 5. Germline V CDR1 and CDR2: MGHRA, YSYEKL. The CDR3 DNA reads TGCGCCAGCAGCCAACTGGACAGGGGCGGTGAAAAACTGTTTTTT. Amino acids: CASSQLDRGGEKLFF.

The chain has TRBV18 and TRBJ1-5; no reliable D call. The CDR3 is 13 residues long. V lost 5 bases and J 0 bases, leaving 5 bases between the germline ends. Germline loops: CDR1 KGHSH, CDR2 LQKENI. CDR3 sequence reads: CASSSNSNQPQHF. CDR3 DNA sequence: TGTGCCAGCTCATCCAATAGCAATCAGCCCCAGCATTTT.

The CDR3 reads CASSGGRTDTQYF. Written as DNA, the CDR3 is TGTGCCAGTAGCGGGGGAAGGACAGATACGCAGTATTTT. The chain carries TRBV19 and TRBJ2-3; TRBD2 might be the D (6 bases). The V end was cut by 6 bases, the J end by 3 bases, with 10 bases between. Germline assignment: CDR1 LNHDA and CDR2 SQIVND (reference sequence). This CDR3 comprises 13 residues.

This clone showed up just once. The CDR3 DNA follows: TGTGCCAGCTCACCAGGCGTGGCGGTTTTGGGCGGTGGCTACACCTTC. Translation gives CASSPGVAVLGGGYTF. J is TRBJ1-2 and V is TRBV18; D is unclear. The CDR3 covers 16 residues. The V gene lost 2 bases and the J gene lost 7 bases, with 20 bases spanning the gap. Germline V gene sequence: CDR1 KGHSH, CDR2 LQKENI.